This T cell receptor (beta chain) was obtained from a study of cytomegalovirus exposure and HLA in healthy donors. The overall study: The Caucasian-associated ancestry cluster contained 81% of the roughly 370 genotyped donors. Findings and caveats of the study: Reports credit the classifier with highly specific, highly sensitive diagnosis of cytomegalovirus status. Sequencing likely generated an artifact that appeared as a cluster of highly shared sequence variants.

A multiplex PCR was run with 60 Vbeta primers and 13 Jbeta primers. Profiling relied on immunoSEQ multiplex PCR, and the TCRdb table lists in-frame clones only, not all of them. Seen here are about 130,000 clones, around 83% observed once, and the top ten hold roughly 3%. Germline loops: CDR1 SNHLY, CDR2 FYNNEI. The V gene end was trimmed by 3 bases and the J gene end by 0 bases; junction bases not matched to a gene: 5. This CDR3 contains 16 residues. As to this clone: Its antigen remains unknown.

V usage is TRBV2 and J usage is TRBJ2-3; TRBD2 matches 8 bases. The origin of this receptor is a woman aged 18-35 years in good health and CMV-seropositive. Sequenced: PBMCs. The CDR3 loop is CASSDPLAASTDTQYF. The CDR3 DNA is TGTGCCAGCAGTGACCCACTAGCGGCTAGCACAGATACGCAGTATTTT.